Included here is one TCR beta chain sequence, with context. These data belong to a study of blood T cell repertoires in COVID-19. V was clipped by 0 bases and J by 4 bases, with 13 bases between them. There are 16 residues in the CDR3. CDR1 is LGHNA, CDR2 YNFKEQ, per germline. Original handling: Nucleated cell counts were estimated from reference gene primer amplification. TCRdb's copy holds only in-frame clones and misses some; the assay was immunoSEQ multiplex PCR. V, J and clone size are those of that table, while D and trimming were read from the DNA. Among about 150,000 clones listed, about four fifths were seen once.

The sample taken for sequencing was peripheral blood. V and J are TRBV4-2 and TRBJ1-5; D is perhaps TRBD1 (5 bases). The receptor was isolated from a man in his fifties or sixties with acute or convalescent COVID-19. The CDR3 here is CASSQDARVGNQPQHF. The CDR3, as DNA: TGTGCCAGCAGCCAAGATGCCAGGGTGGGGAATCAGCCCCAGCATTTT.